This T cell receptor (beta chain) derives from a study of T cells after yellow fever vaccination. TCRdb reprocessed the 5' RACE reads with MiXCR, giving one entry per CDR3 protein. The sample lists 200,000 to 300,000 distinct CDR3 sequences, about 7.1% occurring once. CDR3 length: 12 residues. Germline V gene lookup returns CDR1 SGHTA and CDR2 FQGNSA. V was trimmed by 5 bases and J by 5 bases, leaving 9 bases between them. As concerns this clonotype: The antigen remains unidentified.

Study results and caveats: Clones from primary vaccination mostly reappeared after the booster (around 96% CD4, approximately 91% CD8). Bulk-population clonotypes that are abundant could appear as contaminants in FACS-sorted repertoires.

The sample was CD4+ T cells sorted from PBMCs, taken 15 days after the yellow fever booster vaccination. V and J are TRBV7-2 and TRBJ2-5; D unresolved. The receptor's source is a man younger than 40 who received the YFV17D yellow fever vaccine. CDR3 bases: TGTGCCAGCAGCCGCGAGTTGGAGACCCAGTACTTC. It encodes CASSRELETQYF.